What follows are 15 T cell receptor beta chains derived from one specimen sequenced in a study of blood T cell repertoires in COVID-19. Measured with immunoSEQ multiplex PCR; TCRdb has only the in-frame clones, and not every one. This table holds 250,000 to 350,000 clones, roughly 80% found once. Sequences were obtained from peripheral blood. These receptors came from a human donor with COVID-19, enrolled during active disease. The donor label of this sample is uncertain.

The V and J genes are TRBV19 and TRBJ1-2; 12 nucleotides line up with TRBD1. There are 18 residues in the CDR3. V lost 3 bases to trimming and J lost 4 bases; unmatched junction nucleotides: 12. The germline CDR1 and CDR2 sequences are LNHDA and SQIVND (reference sequence). The CDR3 reads CASSISGTGGLRIYGYTF. The CDR3 DNA is TGTGCCAGTAGTATTAGCGGGACAGGGGGCCTACGGATCTATGGCTACACCTTC.

V is TRBV18 and J is TRBJ2-3; TRBD1 matches at 7 bases. With V trimmed by 2 bases and J by 5 bases, 4 bases remained unmatched. The CDR3 extends over 14 amino acids. The germline V gene has CDR1 KGHSH and CDR2 LQKENI. The CDR3 nucleotides are TGTGCCAGCTCACCAAGACAGGGTGAAGATACGCAGTATTTT. It translates to CASSPRQGEDTQYF.

The chain joins TRBV12-3 or TRBV12-4 to TRBJ2-7, with D unresolved. The CDR3 totals 12 residues. Trimming shortened V by 7 bases and J by 4 bases, and 11 bases separated the two germline ends. CDR3: CASTLRSYEQYF. CDR3 DNA sequence: TGTGCCAGCACCCTCAGATCGTACGAGCAGTACTTC.

The chain is built from TRBV27 and TRBJ2-3; 7 bases are shared with TRBD2. The length of the CDR3 is 17 residues. V trimming: 4 bases; J trimming: 0 bases; junction bases outside the gene matches: 10. Germline V gene data show CDR1 as MNHEY and CDR2 as SMNVEV (reference sequence). The CDR3 bases are TGTGCCAGCAGTTACACCGCGGGGGTGGAGAGCACAGATACGCAGTATTTT. Its translation is CASSYTAGVESTDTQYF.

This clone has a handful of counts. The CDR3 DNA reads TGTGCCAGCAGTACCCGACGGAGTTACAATCAGCCCCAGCATTTT. The encoded protein is CASSTRRSYNQPQHF. The V gene is TRBV28, the J gene TRBJ1-5, with D unresolved. V lost 5 bases and J lost 3, with 14 bases in between. This CDR3 region has 15 residues. The germline gives CDR1 MDHEN, CDR2 SYDVKM.

V usage is TRBV12-3 or TRBV12-4 and J usage is TRBJ1-2; D possibly corresponds to TRBD1 (6 bases). Trimming pared 6 bases from V and 3 bases from J, leaving 8 bases between. This CDR3 is 12 amino acids long. The CDR3 spells CASRGGDYGYTF. Here the CDR3 DNA reads TGTGCCAGCAGAGGGGGAGACTATGGCTACACCTTC.

The chain joins TRBV5-1 to TRBJ2-3; 10 bases fit TRBD2. Germline V gene data show CDR1 as SGHRS and CDR2 as YFSETQ. This CDR3 is built from 16 residues. Trimming removed 4 bases from V and 1 base from J; junction bases left unmatched: 6. CDR3 sequence: CASSHVTSGGTDTQYF. DNA for the CDR3: TGCGCCAGCAGCCACGTTACTAGCGGGGGCACAGATACGCAGTATTTT.

The CDR3 loop is CASSVGQAVGTQYF. In DNA form, the CDR3 reads TGTGCCAGCAGTGTTGGACAGGCCGTCGGTACGCAGTATTTT. V gene TRBV27 combines with J gene TRBJ2-3; TRBD1 matches 7 bases. V lost 5 bases and J lost 8; bases outside the gene matches: 10. The CDR3 runs 14 residues. CDR1 and CDR2 from the germline V gene are MNHEY and SMNVEV (reference sequence).

This clone was detected only once. V is TRBV6-5 and J is TRBJ1-5, with a weak D call TRBD1 (6 bases). The CDR3 covers 13 residues. Per germline, CDR1 MNHEY and CDR2 SVGAGI. This CDR3 is CAGAPALNQPQHF. CDR3 DNA sequence: TGTGCGGGGGCCCCGGCCCTTAATCAGCCCCAGCATTTT.

The chain is built from TRBV11-3 and TRBJ2-1; D gene uncertain. V lost 1 base to trimming and J lost 4 bases, with 8 bases between them. This CDR3 region has 14 residues. The germline V gene encodes CDR1 SGHNT and CDR2 YENEEA. CDR3 in DNA: TGTGCCAGCAGCTTAGCTTCTCCGTACAATGAGCAGTTCTTC. Its protein product is CASSLASPYNEQFF.

The rearrangement links TRBV29-1 to TRBJ2-3; D gene unclear. The germline V gene encodes CDR1 SQVTM and CDR2 ANQGSEA. V was trimmed by 6 bases and J by 2 bases, leaving 9 bases between them. The CDR3 totals 12 residues. The CDR3 coding sequence is TGCAGCGTGAAAACTTCCACAGATACGCAGTATTTT. It is translated as CSVKTSTDTQYF.

The rearrangement links TRBV7-2 to TRBJ1-1; the D gene is possibly TRBD1 (5 bases). The CDR3 sequence is 13 residues long. Germline lookup yields CDR1 SGHTA and CDR2 FQGNSA. V was clipped by 8 bases and J by 1 base, with 11 bases between them. The CDR3 loop reads CASAGTSNTEAFF. In DNA form, the CDR3 reads TGTGCCAGCGCGGGGACCTCGAACACTGAAGCTTTCTTT.

This clone was seen a single time. The rearrangement uses TRBV30 and TRBJ2-5; 11 bases align to TRBD1. Trimming at V came to 7 bases and at J to 4 bases, leaving 14 bases not matched to a gene. The CDR3 consists of 16 residues. Looked up from germline, CDR1 is GTSNPN and CDR2 is SVGIG (reference sequence). As DNA, the CDR3 is TGTGCCTACCGGGACAGGGGGAGCAGGGGAGGAGAGACCCAGTACTTC. It translates to CAYRDRGSRGGETQYF.

The rearrangement links TRBV3-1 (or the pseudogene TRBV3-2) to TRBJ1-4; TRBD1 might be the D (5 bases). Trimming took off 1 base at V and 7 bases at J, with 13 bases between the two ends. Germline V gene data show CDR1 as LGHDT and CDR2 as YNNKEL (reference sequence). The CDR3 has 15 residues. The CDR3 DNA is TGTGCCAGCAGCCAAGCTAGACAGAGTGGTGAAAAACTGTTTTTT. Its translation: CASSQARQSGEKLFF.

This chain connects TRBV7-2 to TRBJ1-6; 8 nucleotides agree with TRBD1. V lost 4 bases and J lost 10; bases outside the gene matches: 3. Germline V gene data show CDR1 as SGHTA and CDR2 as FQGNSA. There are 13 residues in the CDR3. The CDR3 sequence is CASSSQGGSPLHF. The CDR3 DNA reads as TGTGCCAGCAGCTCACAGGGGGGGTCACCCCTCCACTTT.